These 28 T cell receptor beta chains came from one sample sequenced in a study of shared clonotypes between healthy human individuals (dated by TCRdb to about 2020). The library was prepared using the immunoSEQ multiplex PCR assay. The immuneACCESS repertoire file appears here via TCRdb, limited to in-frame rearrangements. These files lack a portion of the clones; in checked studies, under half of the deficit traces to unresolved V genes, and the cause of the others is not known. Present in this sample are around 2.5 million clones, under 95% of which were seen just once. The top ten constitute about 0.34% of the sample. The specimen sequenced was naive CD4+ T cells from PBMCs. What this sample's cell subset or site label stands for: CD45RA+ positively selected. Receptors originate from a man between 18 and 29 years old in good health. Some clones in this sample may be carry-over from other donors' samples.

The CDR3 DNA is TGTGCCAGCACCGGAGGTTACATTCAGTACTTC. This gives the protein CASTGGYIQYF. The rearrangement uses TRBV6-6 and TRBJ2-4; TRBD2 is a possible D gene (5 bases). CDR3 length: 11 residues. V lost 7 bases and J 8 bases, leaving 9 bases between the germline ends. The V gene's germline CDR1 is MNHNY and CDR2 SVGAGI (reference sequence).

The chain links TRBV15 to TRBJ2-3; 8 bases fit TRBD1. Looked up from germline, CDR1 is LNHNV and CDR2 is YYDKDF (reference sequence). CDR3 length: 16 residues. J was trimmed by 3 bases and V by 1 base; bases with no gene match: 6. The CDR3 nucleotides read TGTGCCACCAGCAGAGGGGGACAGGATCTAACAGATACGCAGTATTTT. Residues: CATSRGGQDLTDTQYF.

V usage is TRBV6-6 and J usage is TRBJ2-1; TRBD2 might be the D (6 bases). Germline assignment: CDR1 MNHNY and CDR2 SVGAGI (reference sequence). The V end lost 2 bases, the J end lost 1 base, and 9 bases lay between the germline ends. The CDR3 consists of 15 residues. The chain's CDR3 is CASSYGTSSYNEQFF. The CDR3, as DNA: TGTGCCAGCAGTTACGGGACTTCGTCCTACAATGAGCAGTTCTTC.

Comments on this clone: The sample holds other DNA sequences that translate to the same CDR3. The rearrangement links TRBV9 to TRBJ2-7; 12 nucleotides line up with TRBD2. The J segment lost 1 base and the V segment lost 4 bases, leaving 3 bases of the junction unmatched. The CDR3 loop spans 15 amino acids. Germline V gene sequence: CDR1 SGDLS, CDR2 YYNGEE. The CDR3 protein is CASSPTSGSSYEQYF. The CDR3 DNA reads TGTGCCAGCAGCCCGACTAGCGGGAGTTCCTACGAGCAGTACTTC.

The chain recombines TRBV9 with TRBJ1-1; D remains ambiguous. V dropped 0 bases and J dropped 3 bases, with 9 bases sitting between them. There are 14 residues in the CDR3. Germline values: CDR1 SGDLS, CDR2 YYNGEE. As DNA, the CDR3 is TGTGCCAGCAGCGTAGGGCCGATTTACACTGAAGCTTTCTTT. Translation: CASSVGPIYTEAFF.

This clone was recorded once. The V and J genes are TRBV7-2 and TRBJ2-5, with D perhaps being TRBD1 or TRBD2 (6 bases each). The CDR3 spans 15 residues. With 3 bases removed from V and 4 bases from J, the gap between germline ends came to 15 bases. Germline CDR1 SGHTA, CDR2 FQGNSA. Here the CDR3 reads CASSFVAEGGETQYF. Written as DNA, the CDR3 is TGTGCCAGCAGCTTCGTAGCGGAGGGGGGAGAGACCCAGTACTTC.

This clone appeared once. The chain has TRBV5-1 and TRBJ2-1, with D perhaps assigned TRBD1 or TRBD2 (5 bases each). The CDR3 runs to 14 residues. Trimming stripped 0 bases from V and 7 bases from J, with 11 bases between. Germline loops: CDR1 SGHRS, CDR2 YFSETQ. CDR3 in DNA: TGCGCCAGCAGCTTGGTCCTGGGGGTAAATGAGCAGTTCTTC. Amino acids: CASSLVLGVNEQFF.

The rearrangement links TRBV21-1 to TRBJ1-5; TRBD1 is the table's D call, not checked against the DNA. TRBV21-1 is reported as a pseudogene. This CDR3 has 18 amino acids. The CDR3 loop reads CASSVGALDRDEIQPQHF. CDR3 bases: TGTGCCAGCAGCGTGGGGGCCCTTGACAGGGACGAGATTCAGCCCCAGCATTTT.

The J gene is TRBJ1-5, the V gene TRBV7-2; D gene unclear. CDR1 SGHTA and CDR2 FQGNSA come from the germline V gene. CDR3 length: 14 amino acids. Trimming pared 0 bases from V and 0 bases from J, leaving 3 bases between. CDR3 in amino acids: CASSLADSNQPQHF. Written as DNA, the CDR3 is TGTGCCAGCAGCTTAGCAGATAGCAATCAGCCCCAGCATTTT.

The chain is built from TRBV5-1 and TRBJ2-7; 8 nucleotides line up with TRBD1. Per the germline V gene, CDR1 is SGHRS and CDR2 is YFSETQ. J lost 4 bases, V lost 6 bases, and 9 bases had no gene match. This CDR3 is 14 amino acids long. CDR3 DNA sequence: TGCGCCAGCACGAGGGGGACAGGAAGATACGAGCAGTACTTC. Translation: CASTRGTGRYEQYF.

J is TRBJ2-3 and V is TRBV7-2; TRBD1 matches 7 bases. Unmatched junction bases numbered 8, after V lost 5 bases and J lost 0 bases. This CDR3 has 16 residues. From germline, CDR1 is SGHTA and CDR2 FQGNSA. The CDR3 DNA reads as TGTGCCAGCAGCCGGAAGACAGGGCTGAGCACAGATACGCAGTATTTT. Its translation: CASSRKTGLSTDTQYF. Full variable domain (remainder filled in from reference TRBV7-2 and TRBJ2-3): GAGVSQSPSNKVTEKGKDVELRCDPISGHTALYWYRQSLGQGLEFLIYFQGNSAPDKSGLPSDRFSAERTGGSVSTLTIQRTQQEDSAVYLCASSRKTGLSTDTQYFGPGTRLTVL.

V is TRBV7-3 and J is TRBJ1-3; unclear D gene. The CDR3 is 13 amino acids. Germline values: CDR1 SGHTA, CDR2 FQGTGA. V was shortened by 8 bases and J by 0 bases, with 8 bases between the two germline ends. As DNA, the CDR3 is TGTGCCAGCGGGGAGGACTCTGGAAACACCATATATTTT. It codes for CASGEDSGNTIYF.

The chain is built from TRBV6-1 and TRBJ1-5; D gene uncertain. There are 15 residues in the CDR3. Germline CDR1 reads MNHNS; CDR2 reads SASEGT. V was shortened by 8 bases and J by 0 bases, with 14 bases between the two germline ends. CDR3 protein: CASGGMGRSNQPQHF. In DNA form, the CDR3 reads TGTGCCAGCGGTGGGATGGGTCGTAGCAATCAGCCCCAGCATTTT.

The table lists this clone with a few counts. This chain links TRBV7-3 with TRBJ1-1; no clear D gene. The CDR3 is made up of 13 amino acids. Per the germline V gene, CDR1 is SGHTA and CDR2 is FQGTGA. V was trimmed by 7 bases and J by 2 bases, leaving 11 bases between them. The CDR3 DNA reads TGTGCCAGCAAGCTGTCGGCCAACACTGAAGCTTTCTTT. Protein: CASKLSANTEAFF.

In the case of this clone: Other DNA variants within this sample encode the same CDR3. The CDR3 coding sequence is TGCGCCAGCAGCGTTACTAGCACAGATACGCAGTATTTT. Translated: CASSVTSTDTQYF. The chain joins TRBV5-1 to TRBJ2-3, with D hard to call. Germline assignment: CDR1 SGHRS and CDR2 YFSETQ. With 4 bases removed from V and 0 bases from J, the gap between germline ends came to 6 bases. This CDR3 spans 13 amino acids.

The rearrangement uses TRBV27 and TRBJ2-1, with D possibly matching TRBD2 (5 bases). Germline values: CDR1 MNHEY, CDR2 SMNVEV (reference sequence). The V end was cut by 3 bases, the J end by 4 bases, with 13 bases between. The CDR3 loop spans 15 amino acids. The CDR3 nucleotides are TGTGCCAGCAGTTTTACGCGGGCAGAATACAATGAGCAGTTCTTC. This codes for CASSFTRAEYNEQFF.

As for this clone: The same CDR3 can be traced to other DNA sequences in this sample. The chain carries TRBV9 and TRBJ2-7; D uncertain. The V and J ends lost 0 bases and 1 base respectively, with 8 bases between them. The CDR3 sequence is 14 residues long. Germline assignment: CDR1 SGDLS and CDR2 YYNGEE. CDR3 amino acids: CASSVGSGSYEQYF. The CDR3 DNA sequence: TGTGCCAGCAGCGTAGGGTCTGGGTCCTACGAGCAGTACTTC.

The chain is built from TRBV2 and TRBJ1-2, with D tentatively TRBD1 (5 bases). Trimming cost V 3 bases and J 8 bases, with 22 bases left between them. This CDR3 comprises 16 residues. Germline assignment: CDR1 SNHLY and CDR2 FYNNEI. The CDR3, as DNA: TGTGCCAGCAGTGAGGGCGTCCAACGAGGGGTAGGAGGCTACACCTTC. Amino acid sequence: CASSEGVQRGVGGYTF.

CDR3 amino acids: CASKREPSNTGELFF. As DNA, the CDR3 is TGTGCCAGCAAGCGGGAGCCATCGAACACCGGGGAGCTGTTTTTT. The J gene is TRBJ2-2, the V gene TRBV2, with TRBD2 matching 8 bases. The V gene end was trimmed by 7 bases and the J gene end by 0 bases; junction bases not matched to a gene: 4. The V gene's germline CDR1 is SNHLY and CDR2 FYNNEI. CDR3 length: 15 amino acids.

A note on this clone: Compared with germline, one end of the junction differs, possibly owing to a read error. The J gene is TRBJ1-2, the V gene TRBV7-9, with no clear D. This CDR3 has 16 amino acids. The germline V gene encodes CDR1 SEHNR and CDR2 FQNEAQ (reference sequence). CDR3 bases: TGTGCCAGCAGTTTAGCGAACCCCCAGTCAGGCTATGGCTACACCTTC. Residues: CASSLANPQSGYGYTF.

The chain joins TRBV28 to TRBJ1-3; no clear D gene. From germline, CDR1 is MDHEN and CDR2 SYDVKM. The CDR3 totals 13 residues. V lost 7 bases and J 0 bases, leaving 7 bases between the germline ends. CDR3 amino acids: CASTTFSGNTIYF. The CDR3 DNA follows: TGTGCCAGCACTACGTTCTCTGGAAACACCATATATTTT.

The chain combines TRBV6-6 with TRBJ1-1; tentative D call: TRBD1 (6 bases). The germline V gene has CDR1 MNHNY and CDR2 SVGAGI (reference sequence). V was cut by 7 bases and J by 7 bases, with 22 bases left in between. This CDR3 has 15 amino acids. CDR3 coding DNA: TGTGCCAGCACCAACAGCGGGGGGGCGCAGGGTGAAGCTTTCTTT. This translates into CASTNSGGAQGEAFF.

This chain links TRBV18 with TRBJ2-7; D gene ambiguous. Germline V CDR1 and CDR2: KGHSH, LQKENI. Trimming took off 8 bases at V and 2 bases at J, with 16 bases between the two ends. The CDR3 extends over 14 amino acids. The CDR3 is CASHKGALPYEQYF. The CDR3 DNA is TGTGCCAGCCACAAGGGCGCCTTACCCTACGAGCAGTACTTC.

The J gene is TRBJ2-5, the V gene TRBV11-3; D gene uncertain. CDR1 is SGHNT, CDR2 YENEEA, per germline. The CDR3 consists of 12 residues. V lost 4 bases to trimming and J lost 7 bases, with 10 bases between them. The CDR3 DNA is TGTGCCAGCAGCTGGACCGACCCGACCCAGTACTTC. Translation: CASSWTDPTQYF.

For this clone: Other nucleotide sequences in the sample specify the same CDR3. The rearrangement joins TRBV10-3 to TRBJ2-5; no firm D call. CDR3 length equals 14 residues. Trimming pared 0 bases from V and 2 bases from J, leaving 7 bases between. Germline V CDR1 and CDR2: ENHRY, SYGVKD. This CDR3 reads CAISESSGQETQYF. The CDR3 nucleotides are TGTGCCATCAGTGAGTCTTCAGGTCAAGAGACCCAGTACTTC.

The chain couples TRBV28 to TRBJ1-5; D call uncertain. This CDR3 contains 15 residues. V lost 1 base and J lost 5, with 12 bases in between. Germline V gives CDR1 MDHEN, CDR2 SYDVKM. CDR3 DNA: TGTGCCAGCAGTTTATTTCGTCGAGAAGATCAGCCCCAGCATTTT. This sequence encodes CASSLFRREDQPQHF. Combining the CDR3 with reference TRBV28 and TRBJ1-5 gives the whole variable domain DVKVTQSSRYLVKRTGEKVFLECVQDMDHENMFWYRQDPGLGLRLIYFSYDVKMKEKGDIPEGYSVSREKKERFSLILESASTNQTSMYLCASSLFRREDQPQHFGDGTRLSIL.

The chain has TRBV27 and TRBJ2-7, with TRBD2 matching over 15 bases. CDR1 and CDR2 from the germline V gene are MNHEY and SMNVEV (reference sequence). Trimming cost V 1 base and J 7 bases; bases outside gene matches: 2. The CDR3 spans 15 residues. The CDR3: CASSLLGTSGGEQYF. Here the CDR3 DNA reads TGTGCCAGCAGTTTATTGGGGACTAGCGGGGGGGAGCAGTACTTC.

The rearrangement links TRBV6-6 to TRBJ1-4; D gene unclear. From germline, CDR1 is MNHNY and CDR2 SVGAGI (reference sequence). V lost 7 bases, J lost 8 bases, and 17 bases lay in between. This CDR3 spans 14 amino acids. Written as DNA, the CDR3 is TGTGCCAGCACCCAACCCCAGGAGTACGAAAAACTGTTTTTT. Its translation: CASTQPQEYEKLFF.